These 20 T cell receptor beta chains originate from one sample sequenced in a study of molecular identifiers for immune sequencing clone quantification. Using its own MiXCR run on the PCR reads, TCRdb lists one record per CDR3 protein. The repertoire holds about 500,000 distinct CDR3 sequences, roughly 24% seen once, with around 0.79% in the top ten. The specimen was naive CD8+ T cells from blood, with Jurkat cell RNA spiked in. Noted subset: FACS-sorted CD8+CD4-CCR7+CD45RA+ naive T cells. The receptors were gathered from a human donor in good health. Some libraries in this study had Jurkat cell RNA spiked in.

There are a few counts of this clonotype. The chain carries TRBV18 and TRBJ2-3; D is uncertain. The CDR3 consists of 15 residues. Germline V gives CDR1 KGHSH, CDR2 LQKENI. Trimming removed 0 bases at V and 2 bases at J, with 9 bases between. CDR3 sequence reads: CASSPPTPYTDTQYF. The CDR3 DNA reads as TGTGCCAGCTCACCACCGACCCCTTACACAGATACGCAGTATTTT.

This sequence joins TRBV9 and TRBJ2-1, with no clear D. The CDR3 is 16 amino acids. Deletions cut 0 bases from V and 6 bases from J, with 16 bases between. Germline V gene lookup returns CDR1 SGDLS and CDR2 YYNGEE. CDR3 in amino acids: CASSVGGLGRTNEQFF. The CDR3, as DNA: TGTGCCAGCAGCGTAGGCGGTCTAGGGCGAACCAATGAGCAGTTCTTC. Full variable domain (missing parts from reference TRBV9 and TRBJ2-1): DSGVTQTPKHLITATGQRVTLRCSPRSGDLSVYWYQQSLDQGLQFLIQYYNGEERAKGNILERFSAQQFPDLHSELNLSSLELGDSALYFCASSVGGLGRTNEQFFGPGTRLTVL.

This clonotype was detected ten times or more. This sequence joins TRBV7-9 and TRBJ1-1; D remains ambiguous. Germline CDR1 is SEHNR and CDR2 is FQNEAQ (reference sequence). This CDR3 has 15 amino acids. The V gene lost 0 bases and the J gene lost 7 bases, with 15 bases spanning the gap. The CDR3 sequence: CASSLAPTVPFEAFF. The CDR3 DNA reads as TGTGCCAGCAGCTTAGCCCCTACAGTCCCCTTTGAAGCTTTCTTT.

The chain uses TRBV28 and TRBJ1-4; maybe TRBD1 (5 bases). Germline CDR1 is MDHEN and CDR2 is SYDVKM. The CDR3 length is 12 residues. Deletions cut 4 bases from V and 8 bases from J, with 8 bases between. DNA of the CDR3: TGTGCCAGCAGTTCCTGGGGGGAAAAACTGTTTTTT. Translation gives CASSSWGEKLFF.

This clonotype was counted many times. In nucleotides, the CDR3 is TGTGCCACCAGTGATTTCAGGACTAGTCCCTACAATGAGCAGTTCTTC. Its protein product is CATSDFRTSPYNEQFF. This chain uses TRBV24-1 with TRBJ2-1, with TRBD2 identical over 7 bases. V trimming: 1 base; J trimming: 2 bases; junction bases outside the gene matches: 4. This CDR3 has 16 residues. Germline V gene data show CDR1 as KGHDR and CDR2 as SFDVKD.

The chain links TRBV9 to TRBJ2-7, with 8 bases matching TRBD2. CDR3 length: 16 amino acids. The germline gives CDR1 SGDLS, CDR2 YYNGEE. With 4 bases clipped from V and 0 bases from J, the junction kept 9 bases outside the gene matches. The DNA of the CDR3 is TGTGCCAGCAGCCCGGGGGGGGCCCCGAGCTCCTACGAGCAGTACTTC. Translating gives CASSPGGAPSSYEQYF.

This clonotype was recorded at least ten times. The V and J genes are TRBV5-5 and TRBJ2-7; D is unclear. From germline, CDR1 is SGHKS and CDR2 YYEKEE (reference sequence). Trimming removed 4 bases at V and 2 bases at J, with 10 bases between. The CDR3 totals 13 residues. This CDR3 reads CASSIQQAYEQYF. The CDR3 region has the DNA TGTGCCAGCAGCATACAGCAGGCCTACGAGCAGTACTTC.

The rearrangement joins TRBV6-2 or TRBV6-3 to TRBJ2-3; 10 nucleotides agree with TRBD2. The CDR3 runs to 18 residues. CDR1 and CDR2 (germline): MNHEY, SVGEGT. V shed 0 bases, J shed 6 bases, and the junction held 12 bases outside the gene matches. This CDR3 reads CASSYSITSGTKEDTQYF. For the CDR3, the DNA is TGTGCCAGCAGTTACTCGATCACTAGCGGGACCAAAGAGGATACGCAGTATTTT.

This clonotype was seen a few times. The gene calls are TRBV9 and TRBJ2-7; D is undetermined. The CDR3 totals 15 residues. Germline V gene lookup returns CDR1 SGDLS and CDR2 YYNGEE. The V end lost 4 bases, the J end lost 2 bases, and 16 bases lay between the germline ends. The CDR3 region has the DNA TGTGCCAGCAGCCCGCGAGGATCTGGAACCTACGAGCAGTACTTC. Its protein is CASSPRGSGTYEQYF.

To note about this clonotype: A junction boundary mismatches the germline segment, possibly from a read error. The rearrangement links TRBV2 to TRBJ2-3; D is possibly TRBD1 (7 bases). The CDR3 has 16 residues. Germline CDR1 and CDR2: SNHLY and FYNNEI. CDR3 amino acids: CASGEQGGKDTDTQYF. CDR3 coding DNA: TGTGCCAGCGGTGAGCAGGGGGGAAAAGACACAGATACGCAGTATTTT.

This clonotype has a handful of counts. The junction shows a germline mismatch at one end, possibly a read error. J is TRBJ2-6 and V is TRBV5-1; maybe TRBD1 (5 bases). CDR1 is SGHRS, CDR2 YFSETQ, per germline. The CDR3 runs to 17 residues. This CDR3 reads CVSSLASLAGQANVLTF. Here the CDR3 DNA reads TGCGTCAGCAGCTTGGCAAGTCTGGCAGGGCAAGCCAACGTCCTGACTTTC. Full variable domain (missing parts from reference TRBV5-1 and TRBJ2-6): KAGVTQTPRYLIKTRGQQVTLSCSPISGHRSVSWYQQTPGQGLQFLFEYFSETQRNKGNFPGRFSGRQFSNSRSEMNVSTLELGDSALYLCVSSLASLAGQANVLTFGAGSRLTVL.

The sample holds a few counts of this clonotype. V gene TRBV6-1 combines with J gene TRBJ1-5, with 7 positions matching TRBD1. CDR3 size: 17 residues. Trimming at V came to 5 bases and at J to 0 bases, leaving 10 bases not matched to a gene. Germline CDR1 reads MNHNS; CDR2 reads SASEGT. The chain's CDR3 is CASSTDRSFYSNQPQHF. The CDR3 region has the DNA TGTGCCAGCAGTACGGACAGGTCTTTTTATAGCAATCAGCCCCAGCATTTT.

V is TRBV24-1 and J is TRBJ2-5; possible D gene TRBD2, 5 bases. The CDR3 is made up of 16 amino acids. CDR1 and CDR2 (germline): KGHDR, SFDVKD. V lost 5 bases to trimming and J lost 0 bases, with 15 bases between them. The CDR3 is CATSASFEGNQETQYF. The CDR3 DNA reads TGTGCCACCAGTGCGTCTTTTGAGGGAAACCAAGAGACCCAGTACTTC.

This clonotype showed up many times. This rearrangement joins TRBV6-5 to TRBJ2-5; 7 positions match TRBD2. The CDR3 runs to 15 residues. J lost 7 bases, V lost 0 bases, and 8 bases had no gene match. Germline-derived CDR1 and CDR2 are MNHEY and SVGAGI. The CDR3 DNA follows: TGTGCCAGCAGTTACTCGAGGGAGGGCGTGGGGACCCAGTACTTC. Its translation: CASSYSREGVGTQYF.

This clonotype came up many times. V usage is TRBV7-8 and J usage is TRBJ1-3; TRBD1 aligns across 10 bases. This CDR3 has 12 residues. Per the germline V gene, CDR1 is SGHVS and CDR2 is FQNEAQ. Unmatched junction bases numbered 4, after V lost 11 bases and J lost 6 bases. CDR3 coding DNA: TGTGCCGGGACAGGGGATGAAAACACCATATATTTT. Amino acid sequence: CAGTGDENTIYF.

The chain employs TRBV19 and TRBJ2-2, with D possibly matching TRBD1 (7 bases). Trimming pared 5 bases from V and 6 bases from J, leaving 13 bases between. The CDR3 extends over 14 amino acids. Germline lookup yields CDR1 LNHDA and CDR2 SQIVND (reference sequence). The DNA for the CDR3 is TGTGCCAGTAGTCCTCAGGGGGAGGCCGGGGAGCTGTTTTTT. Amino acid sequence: CASSPQGEAGELFF.

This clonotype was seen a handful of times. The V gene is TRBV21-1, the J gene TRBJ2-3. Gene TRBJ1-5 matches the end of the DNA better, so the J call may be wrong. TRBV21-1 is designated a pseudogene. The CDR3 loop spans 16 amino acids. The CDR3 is CASSARTWPGNDTQHF. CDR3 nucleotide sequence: TGTGCCAGCAGCGCGCGGACGTGGCCAGGAAACGATACGCAGCATTTT.

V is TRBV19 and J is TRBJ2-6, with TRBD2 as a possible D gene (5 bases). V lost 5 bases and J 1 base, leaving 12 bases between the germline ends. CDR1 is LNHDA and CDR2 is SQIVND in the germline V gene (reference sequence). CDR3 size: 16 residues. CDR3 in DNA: TGTGCCAGTAGTCCCGGTTGGAGGTCTGGGGCCAACGTCCTGACTTTC. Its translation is CASSPGWRSGANVLTF.

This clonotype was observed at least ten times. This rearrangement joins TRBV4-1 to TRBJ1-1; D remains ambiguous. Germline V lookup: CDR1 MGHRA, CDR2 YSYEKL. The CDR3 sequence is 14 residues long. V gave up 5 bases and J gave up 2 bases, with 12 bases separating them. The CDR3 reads CASSGVKANTEAFF. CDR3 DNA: TGCGCCAGCAGCGGAGTGAAGGCTAACACTGAAGCTTTCTTT.

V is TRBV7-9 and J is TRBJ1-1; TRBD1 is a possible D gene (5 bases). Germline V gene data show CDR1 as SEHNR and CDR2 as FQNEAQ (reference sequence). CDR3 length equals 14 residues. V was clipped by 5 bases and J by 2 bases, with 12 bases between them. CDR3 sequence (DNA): TGTGCCAGCAGCCCGGGACGGATAAACACTGAAGCTTTCTTT. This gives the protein CASSPGRINTEAFF. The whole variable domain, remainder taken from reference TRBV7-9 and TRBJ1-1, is DTGVSQNPRHKITKRGQNVTFRCDPISEHNRLYWYRQTLGQGPEFLTYFQNEAQLEKSRLLSDRFSAERPKGSFSTLEIQRTEQGDSAMYLCASSPGRINTEAFFGQGTRLTVV.